This TCR beta chain is from a study of pediatric ulcerative colitis. A remark on this clone: Its antigen is unknown.

Findings of the study overall: Compared with controls, ulcerative colitis showed greater blood-rectum clone sharing.

The data were produced by immunoSEQ multiplex PCR, yet TCRdb's version contains in-frame clones alone and is incomplete. Among 55,000 to 70,000 clones listed, 87% were seen once. The CDR3 contains 13 residues. Germline lookup yields CDR1 SEHNR and CDR2 FQNEAQ (reference sequence). J gave up 4 bases and V 5 bases, and 2 bases lay outside the gene matches. This chain connects TRBV7-9 to TRBJ1-1; TRBD1 matches at 9 bases. Material for sequencing was blood. The sequence derives from a boy between 10 and 17 years old who was a control in a study of pediatric ulcerative colitis. CDR3 residues: CASSLTGGTEAFF. DNA for the CDR3: TGTGCCAGCAGCCTGACAGGGGGCACTGAAGCTTTCTTT.